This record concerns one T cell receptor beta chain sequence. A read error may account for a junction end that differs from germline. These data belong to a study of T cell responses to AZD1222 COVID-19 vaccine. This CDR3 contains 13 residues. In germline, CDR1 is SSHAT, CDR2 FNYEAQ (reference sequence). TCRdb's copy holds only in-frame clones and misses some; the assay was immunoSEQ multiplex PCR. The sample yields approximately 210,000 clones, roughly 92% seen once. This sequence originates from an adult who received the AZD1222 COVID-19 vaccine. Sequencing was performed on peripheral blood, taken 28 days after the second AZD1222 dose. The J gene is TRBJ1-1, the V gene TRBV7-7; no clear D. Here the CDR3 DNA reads TGTGCTAGCAGCTTAAGGACGAACACTGAAGCTTTCTTT. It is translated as CASSLRTNTEAFF.